This T cell receptor (beta chain) was captured in a study of blood T cell repertoires in COVID-19. About the study: Whether acute or convalescent, the COVID-19 samples came from the United States, Italy and Spain. From T cells, B-cell-depleted T cells, or PBMCs came the material, which was cDNA or gDNA.

Germline V CDR1 and CDR2: MDHEN, SYDVKM. V shed 9 bases and J 3 bases; nucleotides not matched to a gene: 6. The CDR3 contains 14 residues. Per the original methods: Reference gene primers were amplified, and this amplification served to estimate nucleated cell counts. Here immunoSEQ multiplex PCR was the method, and the copy in TCRdb shows in-frame clones only, minus some. V and J calls and clone size are given by that table; D and trimming were obtained from the DNA. The data contain about 94,000 clones, about 80% of them singletons. Sequenced material: peripheral blood. The V and J genes are TRBV28 and TRBJ2-7, with 12 nucleotides matching TRBD2. The clonotype comes from a human donor in a cohort sampled during active COVID-19. CDR3 loop: CASRPLAGGYEQYF. The CDR3 region has the DNA TGTGCCAGTCGACCACTAGCGGGAGGCTACGAGCAGTACTTC.